This TCR beta chain was profiled in a study of identical twins. This clonotype appeared a few times. Its antigen is currently unknown. The trim removed 1 base at V and 5 bases at J, leaving 13 bases unmatched. The CDR3 sequence is 18 residues long. Germline V CDR1 and CDR2: LGHDT, YNNKEL (reference sequence). General study findings and limits: Abundant beta clonotypes from cord blood bore fewer insertions; memory repertoires lacked this pattern. Analyses based on zero insertions could be partly confounded by invariant MAIT and iNKT cells. The analysis was cross-sectional rather than longitudinal within donors.

A universal primer site came from template switching; cDNA carried unique molecular identifiers. TCRdb itself ran the 5' RACE reads through MiXCR, one entry per CDR3 protein. The repertoire holds about 920,000 distinct CDR3 sequences, with around 12% as singletons. The data also belong to a second study, concerning yellow fever vaccine responses in identical twins.

The clonotype originates from a woman aged 18-30 years in good health. This chain links TRBV3-1 with TRBJ2-5; TRBD2 agrees at 10 bases. Sequencing input: PBMCs. The CDR3 region has the DNA TGTGCCAGCAGCCAAGTATTCGCCCTAGCGGGGGTCCGGGAGACCCAGTACTTC. It translates to CASSQVFALAGVRETQYF.